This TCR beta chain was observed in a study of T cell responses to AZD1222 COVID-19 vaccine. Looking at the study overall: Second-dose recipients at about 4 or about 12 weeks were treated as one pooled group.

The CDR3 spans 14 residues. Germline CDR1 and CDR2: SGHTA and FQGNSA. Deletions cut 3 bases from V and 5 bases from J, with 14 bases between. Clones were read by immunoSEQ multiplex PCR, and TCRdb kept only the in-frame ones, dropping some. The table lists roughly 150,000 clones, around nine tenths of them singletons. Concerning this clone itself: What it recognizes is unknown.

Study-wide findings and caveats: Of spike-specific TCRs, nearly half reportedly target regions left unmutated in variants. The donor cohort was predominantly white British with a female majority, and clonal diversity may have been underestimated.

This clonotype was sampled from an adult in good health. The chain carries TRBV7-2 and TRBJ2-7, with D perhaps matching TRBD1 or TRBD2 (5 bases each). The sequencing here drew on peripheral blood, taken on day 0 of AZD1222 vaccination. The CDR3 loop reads CASSLATGTHEQYF. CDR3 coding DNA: TGTGCCAGCAGCTTGGCTACCGGGACCCACGAGCAGTACTTC.